This T cell receptor beta chain was retrieved from a study of blood T cell repertoires in COVID-19. CDR3 length: 13 amino acids. Germline CDR1 reads LNHDA; CDR2 reads SQIVND (reference sequence). V dropped 5 bases and J dropped 0 bases, with 7 bases sitting between them. Original methodology: For nucleated cells, counts were estimated from reference gene primer amplification. Here immunoSEQ multiplex PCR was the method, and the copy in TCRdb shows in-frame clones only, minus some. V, J and clone size were drawn from that table, and D and trimming were deduced from the DNA. This sample has approximately 82,000 clones, with about four fifths found just once.

The clonotype originates from a woman aged 55-69 years with acute or convalescent COVID-19. The rearrangement uses TRBV19 and TRBJ1-2, with a weak D call TRBD1 (5 bases). The sequenced sample was peripheral blood. The CDR3 nucleotides are TGTGCCAGTAGTGCGGGGCCTAACTATGGCTACACCTTC. Its protein product is CASSAGPNYGYTF.